Listed here are 30 T cell receptor beta chains from one sample, sequenced in a study of CD8 T cells in Susac syndrome. RNA in amounts of roughly 0.5 to 1 ug was reverse transcribed with random hexamers. TCRdb fed the immunoSEQ multiplex PCR reads into MiXCR, producing one record per CDR3 protein. The sample consists of about 290,000 distinct CDR3 sequences, 85% of them appearing once. Sequenced sample: CD8+ T cells from PBMCs. The receptors were sampled from a human donor with multiple sclerosis.

This chain links TRBV12-3 or TRBV12-4 with TRBJ2-5; TRBD2 might be the D (6 bases). V lost 0 bases to trimming and J lost 1 base, with 9 bases between them. This CDR3 is built from 15 residues. As DNA, the CDR3 is TGTGCCAGCAGTTTAGCGGGAGGAATCCAAGAGACCCAGTACTTC. This translates into CASSLAGGIQETQYF.

The chain has TRBV28 and TRBJ2-7; possible D gene TRBD2, 5 bases. Trimming took off 7 bases at V and 2 bases at J, with 15 bases between the two ends. The CDR3 sequence is 14 residues long. Germline CDR1 is MDHEN and CDR2 is SYDVKM. This CDR3 is CASKVPSGTYEQYF. The CDR3 bases are TGTGCCAGCAAGGTTCCCAGCGGTACCTACGAGCAGTACTTC.

The rearrangement uses TRBV3-1 and TRBJ2-1; maybe TRBD2 (5 bases). The CDR3 consists of 16 residues. V was cut by 2 bases and J by 5 bases, with 16 bases left in between. CDR1 is LGHDT, CDR2 YNNKEL, per germline (reference sequence). The CDR3 is CASSQMGSTVDNEQFF. For the CDR3, the DNA is TGTGCCAGCAGCCAAATGGGGAGCACGGTGGACAATGAGCAGTTCTTC.

V and J are TRBV11-2 and TRBJ1-1; D is unresolved. Germline CDR1 is SGHAT and CDR2 is FQNNGV. The germline V and J ends were trimmed by 5 bases and 0 bases, with 10 bases remaining between them. This CDR3 has 14 amino acids. The CDR3 coding sequence is TGTGCCAGCAGCCCTCCTCTCATGAACACTGAAGCTTTCTTT. Translating it yields CASSPPLMNTEAFF.

The genes are TRBV15 and TRBJ2-7; no firm D call. The CDR3 loop spans 15 amino acids. V lost 5 bases, J lost 0 bases, and 14 bases lay in between. The germline gives CDR1 LNHNV, CDR2 YYDKDF (reference sequence). This CDR3 is CATSVQRSSSYEQYF. CDR3 in DNA: TGTGCCACCAGCGTCCAAAGGAGCTCCTCCTACGAGCAGTACTTC.

This chain joins TRBV20-1 and TRBJ2-1; D gene uncertain. This CDR3 is built from 12 residues. Germline CDR1 is DFQATT and CDR2 is SNEGSKA (reference sequence). Deletions cut 6 bases from V and 3 bases from J, with 9 bases between. DNA of the CDR3: TGCAGTGCGCGCGGACGCTACAATGAGCAGTTCTTC. Translated, it gives CSARGRYNEQFF.

The chain links TRBV28 to TRBJ2-5; D call uncertain. V was trimmed by 7 bases and J by 1 base, leaving 10 bases between them. Germline V CDR1 and CDR2: MDHEN, SYDVKM. The CDR3 contains 13 residues. CDR3 bases: TGTGCCAGCACCGTGAGCATCCAAGAGACCCAGTACTTC. Translation: CASTVSIQETQYF.

As DNA, the CDR3 is TGTGCCAGCAGTCCGCAGCCAACAGGGGCCGCCGAAGAGACCCAGTACTTC. This encodes CASSPQPTGAAEETQYF. The gene calls are TRBV28 and TRBJ2-5; 7 bases match TRBD1. The germline V gene encodes CDR1 MDHEN and CDR2 SYDVKM. The CDR3 covers 17 residues. V lost 5 bases and J lost 3; bases outside the gene matches: 15.

The chain joins TRBV4-3 to TRBJ1-3; D call uncertain. The CDR3 extends over 14 amino acids. Germline V gene lookup returns CDR1 LGHNA and CDR2 YSLEER. V was trimmed by 1 base and J by 0 bases, leaving 4 bases between them. DNA for the CDR3: TGCGCCAGCAGCCAAGGCAGCTCTGGAAACACCATATATTTT. It translates to CASSQGSSGNTIYF.

This chain uses TRBV19 with TRBJ2-7, with TRBD2 matching over 12 bases. The CDR3 is made up of 15 amino acids. From germline, CDR1 is LNHDA and CDR2 SQIVND (reference sequence). The trim removed 3 bases at V and 3 bases at J, leaving 3 bases unmatched. The CDR3 reads CASSIGLAGNYEQYF. The DNA of the CDR3 is TGTGCCAGTAGTATTGGACTAGCGGGAAACTACGAGCAGTACTTC.

This clonotype was counted only a few times. The chain uses TRBV6-2 or TRBV6-3 and TRBJ1-1; D is uncertain. The CDR3 extends over 17 amino acids. The germline CDR1 and CDR2 sequences are MNHEY and SVGEGT. Trimming removed 0 bases at V and 4 bases at J, with 18 bases between. The DNA of the CDR3 is TGTGCCAGCAGTTACTCGTTCGTGAGGGCCCGCGGCACTGAAGCTTTCTTT. Its protein product is CASSYSFVRARGTEAFF.

This clonotype occurred once. The chain has TRBV19 and TRBJ2-7, with 9 bases that match TRBD1. CDR3 length equals 15 residues. Losses at the gene ends were 9 bases for V and 4 bases for J; bases not matched to a gene: 13. Germline V gives CDR1 LNHDA, CDR2 SQIVND (reference sequence). The CDR3 here is CASTPGTGLLYEQYF. DNA for the CDR3: TGTGCCAGCACACCCGGGACAGGGCTCTTATACGAGCAGTACTTC.

This clonotype was seen only a few times. CDR3 region: CASSAGQGTDTQYF. The CDR3 bases are TGTGCCAGTAGTGCGGGACAGGGAACAGATACGCAGTATTTT. The chain has TRBV19 and TRBJ2-3; 9 positions agree with TRBD1. The CDR3 runs 14 residues. V shed 5 bases and J 3 bases; nucleotides not matched to a gene: 3. Germline CDR1 LNHDA, CDR2 SQIVND (reference sequence).

The chain combines TRBV2 with TRBJ2-7; the D gene could be TRBD1 or TRBD2 (5 bases each). The ends were cut back, 4 bases at V and 3 bases at J, with 13 bases in the middle. The germline V gene has CDR1 SNHLY and CDR2 FYNNEI. The CDR3 covers 14 residues. The CDR3 is CASSARDRVYEQYF. The CDR3 nucleotides are TGTGCCAGCAGTGCCCGGGACCGAGTCTACGAGCAGTACTTC.

The gene calls are TRBV6-2 or TRBV6-3 and TRBJ1-2, with 10 nucleotides matching TRBD1. The CDR3 totals 21 residues. The ends lost 2 bases at V and 1 base at J; junction bases unmatched: 19. CDR1 MNHEY and CDR2 SVGEGT come from the germline V gene. CDR3 in amino acids: CASSYPNPAGTGAEDNYGYTF. Written as DNA, the CDR3 is TGTGCCAGCAGTTACCCTAACCCCGCCGGGACAGGGGCGGAAGATAACTATGGCTACACCTTC.

The gene calls are TRBV6-4 and TRBJ2-7; 8 positions agree with TRBD2. Trimming removed 10 bases from V and 4 bases from J; junction bases left unmatched: 9. The CDR3 length is 13 residues. Germline V gene data show CDR1 as MRHNA and CDR2 as SNTAGT. CDR3 sequence reads: CAIWDREGYEQYF. Here the CDR3 DNA reads TGTGCCATTTGGGACCGGGAGGGGTACGAGCAGTACTTC.

This clonotype was seen a single time. The genes are TRBV5-6 and TRBJ2-7; maybe TRBD1 (6 bases). The CDR3 is 14 residues long. Deletions cut 0 bases from V and 4 bases from J, with 11 bases between. CDR1 SGHDT and CDR2 YYEEEE come from the germline V gene. This CDR3 is CASSLEGGKYEQYF. In DNA form, the CDR3 reads TGTGCCAGCAGCTTGGAAGGGGGTAAATACGAGCAGTACTTC.

J is TRBJ2-7 and V is TRBV7-6; D could derive from TRBD1 or TRBD2 (5 bases each). The germline V gene encodes CDR1 SGHVS and CDR2 FNYEAQ. CDR3 length: 15 amino acids. V dropped 4 bases and J dropped 3 bases, with 16 bases sitting between them. The chain's CDR3 is CASSSGTMGVYEQYF. DNA of the CDR3: TGTGCCAGCAGCTCGGGAACAATGGGGGTCTACGAGCAGTACTTC. The whole variable domain, remainder taken from reference TRBV7-6 and TRBJ2-7, is GAGVSQSPRYKVTKRGQDVALRCDPISGHVSLYWYRQALGQGPEFLTYFNYEAQQDKSGLPNDRFSAERPEGSISTLTIQRTEQRDSAMYRCASSSGTMGVYEQYFGPGTRLTVT.

The chain uses TRBV29-1 and TRBJ2-3, with TRBD2 identical over 8 bases. There are 13 residues in the CDR3. V was pared by 6 bases and J by 5 bases, with 7 bases of the junction left unmatched. Per the germline V gene, CDR1 is SQVTM and CDR2 is ANQGSEA. The CDR3 DNA reads as TGCAGCGTGCCGCCCGGGAGGGAAGATACGCAGTATTTT. This sequence encodes CSVPPGREDTQYF.

The chain has TRBV4-3 and TRBJ2-2; D is unresolved. The ends were cut back, 1 base at V and 6 bases at J, with 9 bases in the middle. CDR3 size: 14 residues. Germline loops: CDR1 LGHNA, CDR2 YSLEER. CDR3 in DNA: TGCGCCAGCAGCCAAGGCGGCTACTCCGGGGAGCTGTTTTTT. Protein sequence: CASSQGGYSGELFF.

This clonotype was detected a few times. This chain links TRBV13 with TRBJ2-7, with TRBD2 matching 11 bases. This CDR3 has 17 amino acids. Per the germline V gene, CDR1 is PRHDT and CDR2 is FYEKMQ (reference sequence). After removal of 3 bases from V and 3 bases from J, the junction contained 10 bases not matched to a gene. CDR3 amino acids: CASSLVLAGAGGYEQYF. For the CDR3, the DNA is TGTGCCAGCAGCTTGGTACTAGCGGGAGCAGGCGGCTACGAGCAGTACTTC.

The chain recombines TRBV20-1 with TRBJ2-7; 9 nucleotides match TRBD2. CDR1 and CDR2 from the germline V gene are DFQATT and SNEGSKA (reference sequence). V trimming: 1 base; J trimming: 3 bases; junction bases outside the gene matches: 7. CDR3 length: 15 residues. Here the CDR3 reads CSARVTTSGSYEQYF. CDR3 nucleotide sequence: TGCAGTGCTAGAGTTACGACTAGCGGCAGCTACGAGCAGTACTTC.

The chain combines TRBV6-2 or TRBV6-3 with TRBJ2-1; 14 bases are shared with TRBD2. Per germline, CDR1 MNHEY and CDR2 SVGEGT. The CDR3 runs to 19 residues. V lost 6 bases to trimming and J lost 4 bases; unmatched junction nucleotides: 14. CDR3 loop: CASSLTSGRAGGLYNEQFF. CDR3 nucleotide sequence: TGTGCCAGCAGCCTGACTAGCGGGAGGGCCGGGGGCTTATACAATGAGCAGTTCTTC.

The V call is TRBV6-2 or TRBV6-3, the J call TRBJ2-6; D ambiguous. V was clipped by 2 bases and J by 0 bases, with 14 bases between them. This CDR3 has 18 amino acids. Germline loops: CDR1 MNHEY, CDR2 SVGEGT. The CDR3 protein is CASSYRSADFSGANVLTF. In nucleotides, the CDR3 is TGTGCCAGCAGTTACCGTTCGGCAGATTTCTCTGGGGCCAACGTCCTGACTTTC.

The rearrangement links TRBV9 to TRBJ2-1; 10 bases are shared with TRBD1. Germline V CDR1 and CDR2: SGDLS, YYNGEE. The CDR3 length is 15 residues. V was clipped by 3 bases and J by 10 bases; unmatched bases: 10. This CDR3 reads CASSARDRGNDEQFF. The CDR3 coding sequence is TGTGCCAGCAGCGCCCGGGACAGGGGAAATGACGAGCAGTTCTTC.

This chain joins TRBV28 and TRBJ2-1; D may correspond to TRBD1 or TRBD2 (5 bases each). This CDR3 comprises 14 residues. Germline V lookup: CDR1 MDHEN, CDR2 SYDVKM. V dropped 6 bases and J dropped 3 bases, with 12 bases sitting between them. CDR3 protein: CASSKGRNYNEQFF. CDR3 bases: TGTGCCAGCAGCAAGGGACGGAACTACAATGAGCAGTTCTTC. Variable domain in full (rest from reference TRBV28 and TRBJ2-1): DVKVTQSSRYLVKRTGEKVFLECVQDMDHENMFWYRQDPGLGLRLIYFSYDVKMKEKGDIPEGYSVSREKKERFSLILESASTNQTSMYLCASSKGRNYNEQFFGPGTRLTVL.

V gene TRBV28 combines with J gene TRBJ2-7, with D possibly being TRBD2 (6 bases). The ends were cut back, 3 bases at V and 2 bases at J, with 20 bases in the middle. Germline V gene data show CDR1 as MDHEN and CDR2 as SYDVKM. The CDR3 contains 17 residues. The CDR3 here is CASSFVGAALAPYEQYF. DNA for the CDR3: TGTGCCAGCAGTTTCGTAGGGGCGGCACTAGCTCCCTACGAGCAGTACTTC. The whole variable domain, remainder taken from reference TRBV28 and TRBJ2-7, is DVKVTQSSRYLVKRTGEKVFLECVQDMDHENMFWYRQDPGLGLRLIYFSYDVKMKEKGDIPEGYSVSREKKERFSLILESASTNQTSMYLCASSFVGAALAPYEQYFGPGTRLTVT.

V is TRBV28 and J is TRBJ1-2, with a weak D call TRBD1 (6 bases). There are 14 residues in the CDR3. Germline V gives CDR1 MDHEN, CDR2 SYDVKM. With 5 bases removed from V and 0 bases from J, the gap between germline ends came to 10 bases. CDR3 nucleotide sequence: TGTGCCAGCAGTGTACAGGGAGCTAACTATGGCTACACCTTC. Amino acids: CASSVQGANYGYTF.

The count of this clonotype is one. The chain joins TRBV20-1 to TRBJ1-5; D may be TRBD1 (5 bases). Germline assignment: CDR1 DFQATT and CDR2 SNEGSKA (reference sequence). The V end lost 1 base, the J end lost 1 base, and 14 bases lay between the germline ends. The CDR3 totals 16 residues. CDR3 DNA sequence: TGCAGTGCTAGAGGGGAGGGACGGGACAGCAATCAGCCCCAGCATTTT. It specifies CSARGEGRDSNQPQHF.

The chain joins TRBV7-9 to TRBJ2-1, with 8 bases aligning to TRBD1. The CDR3 length is 15 residues. The germline V gene has CDR1 SEHNR and CDR2 FQNEAQ (reference sequence). V lost 2 bases, J lost 11 bases, and 11 bases stayed unmatched. The CDR3 DNA reads TGTGCCAGCAGCTTACCCCAGACAGGGGATACTCAGCAGTTCTTC. Its protein is CASSLPQTGDTQQFF.